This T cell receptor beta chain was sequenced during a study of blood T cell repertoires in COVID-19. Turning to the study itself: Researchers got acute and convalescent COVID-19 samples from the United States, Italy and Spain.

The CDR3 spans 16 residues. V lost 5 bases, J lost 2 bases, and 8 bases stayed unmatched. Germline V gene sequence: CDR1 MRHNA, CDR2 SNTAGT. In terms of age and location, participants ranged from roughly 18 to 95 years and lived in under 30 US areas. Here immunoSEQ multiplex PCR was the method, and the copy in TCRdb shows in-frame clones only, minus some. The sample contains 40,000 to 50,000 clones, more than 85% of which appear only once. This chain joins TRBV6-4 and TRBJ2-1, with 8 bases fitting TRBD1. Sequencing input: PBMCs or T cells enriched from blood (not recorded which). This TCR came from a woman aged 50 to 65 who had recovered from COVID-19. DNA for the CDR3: TGTGCCAGCAGTAAAGGCCGGACAGGGCCCTACAATGAGCAGTTCTTC. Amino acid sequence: CASSKGRTGPYNEQFF.